A selection of T cell receptor beta chains follows, all from one sample in a study of tumor-infiltrating lymphocytes in oesophageal squamous cell carcinoma. TCRdb independently ran MiXCR on the reads; one entry per CDR3 protein. The table shows some 10,000 distinct CDR3 sequences, with 58% occurring only once. The sample was blood. The receptors stem from a female donor with esophageal squamous cell carcinoma. Both conserved end residues are part of each CDR3. The order of the fields is J gene, clone size, D gene, V gene, CDR3 DNA, CDR3 protein. The D gene is left open where the match is weak. Clone size is not always given. Where it is, it says once, few, many or a class for expanded clones.

TRBJ1-5 | . | . | TRBV24-1 | TGTGCCACCAGTGCGGCAGGGGTCAATAGCAATCAGCCCCAGCATTTT | CATSAAGVNSNQPQHF
TRBJ2-5 | . | . | TRBV7-4 | TGTGCCAGCAGCTTATCCACCGCCGGTGAGACCCAGTACTTC | CASSLSTAGETQYF
TRBJ2-7 | . | TRBD1 | TRBV5-1 | TGCGCCAGCACCGAGACAGGGGGCAACTACGAGCAGTACTTC | CASTETGGNYEQYF
TRBJ1-1 | once | . | TRBV6-1 | TGTGCCAGCGGTAAGGGTACAGGAGGTCACACTGAAGCTTTCTTT | CASGKGTGGHTEAFF
TRBJ1-2 | . | . | TRBV7-2 | TGTGCCAGCAGCTTACGGGGGAGGAGGGGCTACACCTTC | CASSLRGRRGYTF
TRBJ2-1 | . | . | TRBV7-4 | TGTGCCAGCACCACTAGCTACGAGCAGTTCTTC | CASTTSYEQFF
TRBJ2-6 | few | . | TRBV7-8 | TGTGCCAGCAGCCAGGGGGGACTAGATTTCTCTGGGGCCAACGTCCTGACTTTC | CASSQGGLDFSGANVLTF
TRBJ1-2 | many | . | TRBV19 | TGTGCCAGTAGCCCCTCGGGGGTTAACTATGGCTACACCTTC | CASSPSGVNYGYTF
TRBJ1-5 | . | . | TRBV25-1 | TGTGCCAGCAGTGGCCGGTGGAGCAATCAGCCCCAGCATTTT | CASSGRWSNQPQHF
TRBJ2-3 | few | TRBD1 | TRBV6-1 | TGTGCCAGCAGTTCGGGGGACAGGGTAGCAGATACGCAGTATTTT | CASSSGDRVADTQYF
TRBJ2-7 | . | TRBD1 | TRBV6-8 | TGTGCCAGCAGCAAATCGGGACAGGGTTACCACGAGCAGTACTTC | CASSKSGQGYHEQYF
TRBJ2-7 | . | . | TRBV7-2 | TGTGCCAGCAGCTTAAGCCCGCGAAGTACTCGGAACGAGCAGTACTTC | CASSLSPRSTRNEQYF
TRBJ1-5 | many | . | TRBV5-1 | TGCGCCAGCAGTAGGGATGGGAGTAGCAATCAGCCCCAGCATTTT | CASSRDGSSNQPQHF
TRBJ2-1 | . | TRBD2 | TRBV12-3/TRBV12-4 | TGTGCCAGCAGCCAAAGCGGGAGGGCCTACAATGAGCAGTTCTTC | CASSQSGRAYNEQFF
TRBJ2-1 | few | TRBD2 | TRBV7-2 | TGTGCCAGCAGATCTAGCGGGAGTCTTTACAATGAGCAGTTCTTC | CASRSSGSLYNEQFF
TRBJ1-1 | . | . | TRBV7-8 | TGTGCCAGCAGCTTAGATGTGGATACTGAAGCTTTCTTT | CASSLDVDTEAFF
TRBJ2-7 | . | . | TRBV7-2 | TGTGCCAGCAGCCCCGCTCCAGGGTTAGGCGAGCAGTACTTC | CASSPAPGLGEQYF
TRBJ2-5 | . | TRBD2 | TRBV7-6 | TGTGCCAGCAGTAGTGGGGGGGGAGAGACCCAGTACTTC | CASSSGGGETQYF
TRBJ1-5 | once | . | TRBV6-5 | TGTGCCAGCAACCCCGCCAGTTACAATCAGCCCCAGCATTTT | CASNPASYNQPQHF
TRBJ2-3 | many | . | TRBV7-9 | TGTGCCAGCAGCTTAGGGCGGGGAAGAAGGACAGATACGCAGTATTTT | CASSLGRGRRTDTQYF
TRBJ1-1 | once | . | TRBV7-9 | TGTGCCAGCAGGGACGGGAACACTGAAGCTTTCTTT | CASRDGNTEAFF
TRBJ2-3 | once | TRBD2 | TRBV28 | TGTGCCGTGCCCCCGGCGGGAGTGGTGGCAGATACGCAGTATTTT | CAVPPAGVVADTQYF
TRBJ1-1 | . | TRBD1 | TRBV20-1 | TGCAGTGCTAGTCGGGACAGAGCTGGGAACACTGAAGCTTTCTTT | CSASRDRAGNTEAFF
TRBJ2-1 | . | . | TRBV10-1 | TGCGCCAGCAGTGAGGGTCTGGGGATCTTCTACGAGCAGTTCTTC | CASSEGLGIFYEQFF
TRBJ2-7 | many | . | TRBV6-1 | TGTGCCAGCAGTTTGGATGGGGGGAGGTACAATGAGCAGTACTTC | CASSLDGGRYNEQYF
TRBJ2-7 | medium-sized | TRBD2 | TRBV10-2 | TGCGCCAGCAGTGGGGCACTAGCGTACGAGCAGTACTTC | CASSGALAYEQYF
TRBJ2-7 | . | . | TRBV4-1 | TGCGCCAGCAGCCCCAGGGTTCCACTCTCCCTTATCTACGAGCAGTACTTC | CASSPRVPLSLIYEQYF
TRBJ2-7 | . | TRBD2 | TRBV7-2 | TGTGCCAGCAGCTTATCACTAGCGGGAGGTGAGCAGTACTTC | CASSLSLAGGEQYF
TRBJ2-1 | . | . | TRBV5-1 | TGCGCCAGCAGCTTGGAAGAGGCCGAGCAGTTCTTC | CASSLEEAEQFF
TRBJ2-5 | many | . | TRBV25-1 | TGTGCCAGCAGTGAATACAAGGGCCGGGAGACCCAGTACTTC | CASSEYKGRETQYF
TRBJ2-5 | . | . | TRBV7-2 | TGTGCCAGCAGCCTGGGACGCCGGAGTTTGGGGACCCAGTACTTC | CASSLGRRSLGTQYF
TRBJ1-4 | . | . | TRBV7-2 | TGTGCCAGCAGCTTAGGGGCGTCTGGTGAAAAACTGTTTTTT | CASSLGASGEKLFF
TRBJ2-7 | . | . | TRBV5-6 | TGTGCCAGCACCCTCATATCGGGAGACTACGAGCAGTACTTC | CASTLISGDYEQYF
TRBJ2-7 | few | . | TRBV7-2 | TGTGCCAGCAGCCGCTCCGGGAGTATTAGCTCACCCCTCCACTTC | CASSRSGSISSPLHF
TRBJ2-3 | few | . | TRBV7-8 | TGTGCCAGCGGTGGGACACGAAGACACACAGATACGCAGTATTTT | CASGGTRRHTDTQYF
TRBJ1-4 | . | TRBD1 | TRBV7-3 | TGTGCCAGCAGTCGACAGGGGTACGAAAAACTGTTTTTT | CASSRQGYEKLFF
TRBJ2-6 | medium-sized | . | TRBV6-6 | TGTGCCAGCAGTTACGGGATCAGGGGTTCTGGGGCCAACGTCCTGACTTTC | CASSYGIRGSGANVLTF
TRBJ2-7 | . | . | TRBV7-8 | TGTGCCAGCAGCACCAATACAGGGCTTTCCTACGAGCAGTACTTC | CASSTNTGLSYEQYF
TRBJ1-2 | . | TRBD1 | TRBV7-2 | TGTGCCAGCAGCTTAGGCCCAGGGGGCTTGCTTCGGTATGGCTACACCTTC | CASSLGPGGLLRYGYTF
TRBJ1-1 | . | . | TRBV24-1 | TGTGCCGCGGACCGGGGGCTAGGCACTGAAGCTTTCTTT | CAADRGLGTEAFF
TRBJ2-5 | . | . | TRBV7-6 | TGTGCCAGCAGCCCTCCCCAAGAGACCCAGTACTTC | CASSPPQETQYF
TRBJ2-2 | . | TRBD1 | TRBV7-3 | TGTGCCAGCAGCCCCCAGGGGGCCGGGGAGCTGTTTTTT | CASSPQGAGELFF
TRBJ2-1 | . | . | TRBV28 | TGTGCCAGCAGCCCTACGGGGGGCGGAACCTACGAGCAGTTCTTC | CASSPTGGGTYEQFF
TRBJ2-5 | . | . | TRBV7-6 | TGTGCCAGCAGCGAGGGACACCGTCAAGAGACCCAGTACTTC | CASSEGHRQETQYF